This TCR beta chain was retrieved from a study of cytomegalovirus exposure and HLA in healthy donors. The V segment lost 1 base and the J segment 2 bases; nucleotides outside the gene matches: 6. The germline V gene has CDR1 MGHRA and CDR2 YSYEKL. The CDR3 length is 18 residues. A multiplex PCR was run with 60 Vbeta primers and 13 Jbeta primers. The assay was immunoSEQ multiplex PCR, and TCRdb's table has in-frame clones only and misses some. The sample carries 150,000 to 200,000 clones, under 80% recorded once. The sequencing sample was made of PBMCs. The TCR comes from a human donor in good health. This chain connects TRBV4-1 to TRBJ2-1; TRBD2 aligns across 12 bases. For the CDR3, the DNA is TGCGCCAGCAGCCAAGCGAGGCTAGCGGGGGGGCCCTACAATGAGCAGTTCTTC. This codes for CASSQARLAGGPYNEQFF.